Shown below are 22 T cell receptor beta chains from a single sample sequenced in a study of blood T cell repertoires in COVID-19. Assay: immunoSEQ multiplex PCR; the TCRdb copy retains only in-frame clones and omits some. The sample records about 220,000 clones, about 82% being singletons. Sequenced material: peripheral blood. Receptors were obtained from a woman between 65 and 79 years old with COVID-19, enrolled during active disease.

The rearrangement links TRBV19 to TRBJ1-2, with 9 positions matching TRBD1. Germline V gives CDR1 LNHDA, CDR2 SQIVND (reference sequence). V shed 3 bases, J shed 2 bases, and the junction held 4 bases outside the gene matches. The CDR3 covers 15 residues. DNA of the CDR3: TGTGCCAGTAGTATTAACAGGGGGCGAAACTATGGCTACACCTTC. Protein product: CASSINRGRNYGYTF.

J is TRBJ2-3 and V is TRBV7-3, with 10 bases matching TRBD1. This CDR3 has 19 residues. V lost 1 base to trimming and J lost 0 bases; unmatched junction nucleotides: 10. Germline V lookup: CDR1 SGHTA, CDR2 FQGTGA. In DNA, the CDR3 is TGTGCCAGCAGCTTAATGAGTCCCGGGACAGGGGCCAGCACAGATACGCAGTATTTT. Translated: CASSLMSPGTGASTDTQYF.

V is TRBV5-8 and J is TRBJ1-4; D gene uncertain. The CDR3 sequence is 14 residues long. Germline CDR1 is SGHTS and CDR2 is YDEGEE. Trimming removed 0 bases from V and 3 bases from J, with 6 bases in between. CDR3 nucleotide sequence: TGTGCCAGCAGCTTGGACAATTCTAATGAAAAACTGTTTTTT. Its translation: CASSLDNSNEKLFF.

V is TRBV20-1 and J is TRBJ1-2; 8 positions agree with TRBD1. V lost 3 bases and J lost 2; bases outside the gene matches: 5. The length of the CDR3 is 14 residues. Per germline, CDR1 DFQATT and CDR2 SNEGSKA (reference sequence). The CDR3 DNA sequence: TGCAGTGCTAGTACCGGGACAGGAAACTATGGCTACACCTTC. Amino acid sequence: CSASTGTGNYGYTF.

The rearrangement joins TRBV9 to TRBJ2-1; 7 bases fit TRBD2. Per the germline V gene, CDR1 is SGDLS and CDR2 is YYNGEE. Trimming took 4 bases from V and 3 from J; bases not matched to a gene: 10. The CDR3 has 16 amino acids. CDR3 region: CASSRIRGGNYNEQFF. The CDR3 DNA is TGTGCCAGCAGCCGCATCCGCGGGGGAAACTACAATGAGCAGTTCTTC.

The chain links TRBV2 to TRBJ2-7, with D possibly being TRBD1 (6 bases). Germline V gives CDR1 SNHLY, CDR2 FYNNEI. The V end lost 8 bases, the J end lost 1 base, and 15 bases lay between the germline ends. CDR3 size: 14 residues. CDR3 residues: CASQQQDRSYEQYF. For the CDR3, the DNA is TGTGCCAGCCAGCAGCAGGACAGATCCTACGAGCAGTACTTC. The full variable domain, completed using reference TRBV2 and TRBJ2-7, is EPEVTQTPSHQVTQMGQEVILRCVPISNHLYFYWYRQILGQKVEFLVSFYNNEISEKSEIFDDQFSVERPDGSNFTLKIRSTKLEDSAMYFCASQQQDRSYEQYFGPGTRLTVT.

The rearrangement joins TRBV2 to TRBJ1-6, with D possibly matching TRBD1 (5 bases). Trimming stripped 8 bases from V and 5 bases from J, with 16 bases between. The germline V gene encodes CDR1 SNHLY and CDR2 FYNNEI. The CDR3 covers 15 residues. The DNA of the CDR3 is TGTGCCAGCGCTGGGCGGGGGGGTAATAATTCACCCCTCCACTTT. Residues: CASAGRGGNNSPLHF.

The chain is built from TRBV7-8 and TRBJ2-3, with 7 positions matching TRBD2. V lost 6 bases to trimming and J lost 0 bases; unmatched junction nucleotides: 6. The CDR3 consists of 15 residues. Germline CDR1 reads SGHVS; CDR2 reads FQNEAQ. CDR3 loop: CASSPMRESTDTQYF. The CDR3 DNA reads as TGTGCCAGCAGTCCTATGCGGGAGAGCACAGATACGCAGTATTTT.

The chain carries TRBV7-2 and TRBJ2-5; possible D gene TRBD1, 6 bases. Trimming removed 4 bases at V and 2 bases at J, with 14 bases between. Germline V gene sequence: CDR1 SGHTA, CDR2 FQGNSA. The CDR3 spans 15 residues. The DNA of the CDR3 is TGTGCCAGCAGCTCCTCTTCAGGGGCACAAGAGACCCAGTACTTC. Translated, it gives CASSSSSGAQETQYF.

The chain uses TRBV7-3 and TRBJ2-3; a weak D match, TRBD2 (5 bases). V was pared by 5 bases and J by 4 bases, with 10 bases between. Germline CDR1 SGHTA, CDR2 FQGTGA. This CDR3 has 13 residues. Written as DNA, the CDR3 is TGTGCCAGCAGCCCACGGAGGTCAGATACGCAGTATTTT. Amino acid sequence: CASSPRRSDTQYF.

This sequence joins TRBV6-4 and TRBJ2-1; TRBD2 agrees at 15 bases. CDR1 is MRHNA, CDR2 SNTAGT, per germline. The CDR3 totals 15 residues. The junction had 1 base not matched to a gene; V was cut back by 4 bases and J by 6 bases. CDR3 in amino acids: CASSGTSGGANEQFF. The CDR3 DNA follows: TGTGCCAGCAGTGGGACTAGCGGGGGGGCCAATGAGCAGTTCTTC.

V gene TRBV21-1 combines with J gene TRBJ2-5; TRBD2, as called in the table, went unchecked against the DNA. TRBV21-1 has pseudogene status. The CDR3 consists of 18 residues. This CDR3 is CASSKAVFGTSGKETQYF. The CDR3 DNA reads as TGTGCCAGCAGCAAAGCGGTTTTCGGGACTAGCGGGAAAGAGACCCAGTACTTC.

The V gene is TRBV7-9, the J gene TRBJ2-7; TRBD2 might be the D (7 bases). CDR1 is SEHNR and CDR2 is FQNEAQ in the germline V gene (reference sequence). The germline V and J ends were trimmed by 7 bases and 2 bases, with 18 bases remaining between them. The CDR3 loop spans 15 amino acids. The CDR3 reads CASTKGAGATYEQYF. CDR3 sequence (DNA): TGTGCCAGCACCAAAGGGGCGGGGGCCACCTACGAGCAGTACTTC. The full variable domain, with the rest looked up from reference TRBV7-9 and TRBJ2-7, is DTGVSQNPRHKITKRGQNVTFRCDPISEHNRLYWYRQTLGQGPEFLTYFQNEAQLEKSRLLSDRFSAERPKGSFSTLEIQRTEQGDSAMYLCASTKGAGATYEQYFGPGTRLTVT.

The chain employs TRBV3-1 (or the pseudogene TRBV3-2) and TRBJ1-1, with 11 bases fitting TRBD1. The germline V gene has CDR1 LGHDT and CDR2 YNNKEL (reference sequence). CDR3 size: 15 residues. V gave up 4 bases and J gave up 3 bases; unmatched junction bases: 4. In DNA, the CDR3 is TGTGCCAGCAGCCCGATGGGACAGGGGGACACTGAAGCTTTCTTT. Translation gives CASSPMGQGDTEAFF.

The chain joins TRBV19 to TRBJ1-1, with 11 positions matching TRBD1. The length of the CDR3 is 16 residues. Germline-derived CDR1 and CDR2 are LNHDA and SQIVND (reference sequence). The J segment lost 1 base and the V segment lost 3 bases, leaving 4 bases of the junction unmatched. As DNA, the CDR3 is TGTGCCAGTAGTATCGGACAGGGGGCCTGGAACACTGAAGCTTTCTTT. This translates into CASSIGQGAWNTEAFF.

The chain has TRBV30 and TRBJ2-5; 10 bases align to TRBD1. The germline V gene has CDR1 GTSNPN and CDR2 SVGIG (reference sequence). The CDR3 is 16 residues long. Unmatched junction bases numbered 10, after V lost 2 bases and J lost 4 bases. The CDR3 sequence: CAWSLTGTGDRETQYF. The CDR3 DNA reads as TGTGCCTGGAGTTTAACCGGGACAGGGGATCGAGAGACCCAGTACTTC.

This chain uses TRBV7-8 with TRBJ1-5; D remains ambiguous. Trimming removed 1 base from V and 3 bases from J, with 10 bases in between. This CDR3 has 15 residues. Germline values: CDR1 SGHVS, CDR2 FQNEAQ. The CDR3 is CASSLVSGYNQPQHF. As DNA, the CDR3 is TGTGCCAGCAGCTTAGTATCGGGTTACAATCAGCCCCAGCATTTT.

This clone has a count of ten or more. V gene TRBV5-1 combines with J gene TRBJ2-1, with 9 bases lining up with TRBD2. The CDR3 runs 17 residues. Germline-derived CDR1 and CDR2 are SGHRS and YFSETQ. The V gene end was trimmed by 3 bases and the J gene end by 0 bases; junction bases not matched to a gene: 7. Written as DNA, the CDR3 is TGCGCCAGCAGCTCGCCGACTAGCGGTACCTCCTACAATGAGCAGTTCTTC. This translates into CASSSPTSGTSYNEQFF.

The CDR3: CASSWDRGNQPQHF. The CDR3 DNA reads as TGTGCCAGTAGTTGGGACAGGGGAAATCAGCCCCAGCATTTT. The chain links TRBV19 to TRBJ1-5; 10 nucleotides match TRBD1. CDR3 length: 14 residues. Looked up from germline, CDR1 is LNHDA and CDR2 is SQIVND (reference sequence). The ends lost 5 bases at V and 4 bases at J; junction bases unmatched: 2.

The genes are TRBV19 and TRBJ1-2; D remains unclear. Trimming removed 2 bases at V and 3 bases at J, with 16 bases between. Germline CDR1 LNHDA, CDR2 SQIVND (reference sequence). The CDR3 is 16 amino acids. The DNA of the CDR3 is TGTGCCAGTAGTATAAAACCGAGGGTTGGAGACTATGGCTACACCTTC. It codes for CASSIKPRVGDYGYTF.

J is TRBJ2-3 and V is TRBV19, with TRBD1 matching 7 bases. With 8 bases clipped from V and 6 bases from J, the junction kept 8 bases outside the gene matches. In germline, CDR1 is LNHDA, CDR2 SQIVND (reference sequence). CDR3 length equals 13 residues. CDR3 protein: CASGSTGADTQYF. The CDR3 DNA reads as TGTGCCAGTGGTTCTACAGGGGCCGATACGCAGTATTTT. Variable domain in full (rest from reference TRBV19 and TRBJ2-3): DGGITQSPKYLFRKEGQNVTLSCEQNLNHDAMYWYRQDPGQGLRLIYYSQIVNDFQKGDIAEGYSVSREKKESFPLTVTSAQKNPTAFYLCASGSTGADTQYFGPGTRLTVL.

This sequence joins TRBV29-1 and TRBJ2-7; 9 positions agree with TRBD1. The CDR3 has 14 residues. Germline V gene lookup returns CDR1 SQVTM and CDR2 ANQGSEA. After removal of 6 bases from V and 1 base from J, the junction contained 7 bases not matched to a gene. CDR3 residues: CSVATGGASYEQYF. The CDR3 DNA reads TGCAGCGTCGCAACAGGGGGCGCGTCCTACGAGCAGTACTTC.